The T cell receptor (beta chain) under discussion was sequenced for a study of T cells in Graves' hyperthyroidism and ophthalmopathy. This clonotype was counted at least ten times. The germline gives CDR1 SGHDT, CDR2 YYEEEE. Trimming pared 3 bases from V and 4 bases from J, leaving 10 bases between. This CDR3 has 14 residues. It was RNA transcripts that yielded the amplified TCR beta CDR3 regions. The primer set for the first-round RT-PCR of the TCR CDR3 was HTBI. A single record per CDR3 protein comes from TCRdb applying MiXCR to the multiplex PCR reads. The sample has 30,000 to 35,000 distinct CDR3 sequences, 52% seen once.

Sequencing was carried out using blood. The sequence came from a woman between 40 and 50 years old with Graves' ophthalmopathy. The chain carries TRBV5-6 and TRBJ2-2; the D gene is possibly TRBD2 (6 bases). The CDR3 spells CASSSGLLTGELFF. CDR3 DNA: TGTGCCAGCAGCTCGGGACTTCTCACCGGGGAGCTGTTTTTT.